This record looks at one T cell receptor (beta chain) sequence and its context. The antigen remains undetermined. The data were taken from a study of OX40 agonist ivuxolimab in advanced cancers. Across the study: The study enrolled dose-escalation patients with hepatocellular carcinoma, melanoma, renal cell or head and neck cancer. Study results and limitations: Clonal expansion was seen in CD4+ and CD8+ blood T cells by week 6 at 0.1 to 3.0 mg/kg.

The V and J ends lost 2 bases and 3 bases respectively, with 8 bases between them. CDR3 length equals 14 residues. CDR1 is SEHNR and CDR2 is FQNEAQ in the germline V gene (reference sequence). TCRdb's copy holds only in-frame clones and misses some; the assay was immunoSEQ multiplex PCR. The table records roughly 30,000 clones, roughly 87% of them present only once. The receptor comes from an adult with an advanced solid tumor such as melanoma, head and neck, liver or kidney cancer. The chain is built from TRBV7-9 and TRBJ1-3, with unresolved D. Sample: CD4+ or CD8+ T cells sorted from blood, taken in a trial of the OX40 agonist ivuxolimab. The CDR3 region is CASSLSSYGNTIYF. The CDR3 DNA follows: TGTGCCAGCAGCTTATCCAGTTATGGAAACACCATATATTTT.